This entry features one T cell receptor (beta chain) sequence. CDR3 length equals 14 residues. Germline CDR1 and CDR2: SNHLY and FYNNEI. With 9 bases clipped from V and 2 bases from J, the junction kept 9 bases outside the gene matches. This record comes from a study of cytomegalovirus exposure and HLA in healthy donors. PCR was performed using 60 Vbeta and 13 Jbeta primers. In the authors' workflow: Around 10 million of the approximately 80 million unique TCR beta chains counted in a later analysis were shared. The repertoire was sequenced with immunoSEQ multiplex PCR; TCRdb's copy has only in-frame clones and lacks some. V, J and clone size were drawn from that table, and D and trimming were deduced from the DNA. The repertoire includes 150,000 to 170,000 clones, approximately 75% of them detected once, and roughly 2.8% sits in the top ten.

This sequence joins TRBV2 and TRBJ1-2; 7 nucleotides line up with TRBD1. Sequencing was carried out using PBMCs. The receptor was derived from a young man in good health and CMV-seronegative. CDR3 sequence (DNA): TGTGCCAGTCTTCCGGGACAGCCAAACTATGGCTACACCTTC. Its protein product is CASLPGQPNYGYTF. The variable domain in full, completed from reference TRBV2 and TRBJ1-2, reads EPEVTQTPSHQVTQMGQEVILRCVPISNHLYFYWYRQILGQKVEFLVSFYNNEISEKSEIFDDQFSVERPDGSNFTLKIRSTKLEDSAMYFCASLPGQPNYGYTFGSGTRLTVV.